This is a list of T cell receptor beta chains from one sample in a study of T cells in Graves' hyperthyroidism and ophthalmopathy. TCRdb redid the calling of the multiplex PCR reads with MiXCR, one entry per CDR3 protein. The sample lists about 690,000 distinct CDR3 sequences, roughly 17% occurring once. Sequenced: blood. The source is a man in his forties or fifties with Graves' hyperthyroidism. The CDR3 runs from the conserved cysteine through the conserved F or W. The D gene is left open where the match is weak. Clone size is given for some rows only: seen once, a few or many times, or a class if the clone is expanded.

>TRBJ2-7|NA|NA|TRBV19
CASSGQSWREQYF
TGTGCCAGTAGTGGACAATCCTGGAGGGAGCAGTACTTC
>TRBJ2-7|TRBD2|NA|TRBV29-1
CSVGLVGAYEQYF
TGCAGCGTCGGACTAGTGGGAGCCTACGAGCAGTACTTC
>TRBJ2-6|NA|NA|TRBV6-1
CASSHFTGKVAWGANVLTF
TGTGCCAGCAGCCACTTTACAGGGAAGGTAGCCTGGGGGGCCAACGTCCTGACTTTC
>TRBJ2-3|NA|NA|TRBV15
CATKISAGPVSDTQYF
TGTGCCACCAAGATCTCGGCGGGGCCCGTCTCAGATACGCAGTATTTT
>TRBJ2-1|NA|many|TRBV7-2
CASSFEQGIEQFF
TGTGCCAGCAGCTTTGAACAGGGAATTGAGCAGTTCTTC
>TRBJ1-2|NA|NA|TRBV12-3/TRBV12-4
CASSSSRFGGYTF
TGTGCCAGCAGTTCCTCCAGGTTCGGAGGCTACACCTTC
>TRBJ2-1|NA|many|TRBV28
CASSGYNEQFF
TGTGCCAGCAGTGGGTACAATGAGCAGTTCTTC
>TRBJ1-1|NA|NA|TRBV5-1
CASSLGRTVSEAFF
TGCGCCAGCAGCTTGGGACGGACGGTGAGTGAAGCTTTCTTT
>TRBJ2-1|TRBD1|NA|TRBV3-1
CASSQVRGRGEQFF
TGTGCCAGCAGCCAAGTAAGGGGGCGAGGGGAGCAGTTCTTC
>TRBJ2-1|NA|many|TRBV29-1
CSVVARFNEQFF
TGCAGCGTTGTCGCGAGGTTCAATGAGCAGTTCTTC
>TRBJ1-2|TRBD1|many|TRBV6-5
CASSYLQGGGGYTF
TGTGCCAGCAGTTACCTTCAGGGGGGGGGTGGCTACACCTTC
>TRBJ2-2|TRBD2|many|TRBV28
CASTTEGLADRNTGELFF
TGTGCCAGCACCACAGAAGGTCTAGCGGACCGGAACACCGGGGAGCTGTTTTTT
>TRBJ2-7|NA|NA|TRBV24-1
CATRIANYEQYF
TGTGCCACCAGGATCGCCAACTACGAGCAGTACTTC
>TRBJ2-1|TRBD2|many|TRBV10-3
CAITPGLAYEQFF
TGTGCCATCACCCCGGGACTAGCGTATGAGCAGTTCTTC
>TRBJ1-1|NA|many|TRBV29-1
CSVTALNTEAFF
TGCAGTGTGACAGCTTTGAACACTGAAGCTTTCTTT
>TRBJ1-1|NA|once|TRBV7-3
CASSLLAKYTVNTEAFF
TGTGCCAGCAGCTTACTGGCGAAATATACGGTGAACACTGAAGCTTTCTTT
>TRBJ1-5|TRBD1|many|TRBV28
CASRQGNNQPQHF
TGTGCCAGTCGACAGGGTAATAATCAGCCCCAGCATTTT
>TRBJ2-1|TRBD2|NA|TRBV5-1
CASSFKFGGSSYNEQFF
TGCGCCAGCAGCTTTAAGTTTGGCGGGAGCTCCTACAATGAGCAGTTCTTC
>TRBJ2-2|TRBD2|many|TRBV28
CASSLAGGPVTGELFF
TGTGCCAGCAGTTTAGCGGGAGGGCCAGTTACCGGGGAGCTGTTTTTT
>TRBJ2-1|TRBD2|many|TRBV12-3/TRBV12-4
CASSLLASGSYNEQFF
TGTGCCAGCAGTTTATTGGCTAGCGGCTCCTACAATGAGCAGTTCTTC
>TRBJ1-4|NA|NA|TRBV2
CASSVGGKIEKLFF
TGTGCCAGCAGTGTAGGGGGGAAGATTGAAAAACTGTTTTTT
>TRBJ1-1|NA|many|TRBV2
CASTGSLNTEAFF
TGTGCCAGCACGGGGTCTTTGAACACTGAAGCTTTCTTT